A single sample is the source of the 27 T cell receptor beta chains below, sequenced in a study of preoperative IRX-2 immunotherapy in early breast cancer. Using immunoSEQ multiplex PCR, the repertoire was profiled, and TCRdb retains in-frame clones only, with some absent. Here the sample spans roughly 62,000 clones, 94% being singletons. Indicated treatment: preoperative locoregional IRX-2 cytokine immunotherapy. The sample was taken from a patient treated with IRX-2 immunotherapy. These TCRs come from a human donor with breast cancer.

The chain has TRBV15 and TRBJ2-2, with D tentatively TRBD2 (5 bases). CDR1 and CDR2 from the germline V gene are LNHNV and YYDKDF (reference sequence). The CDR3 totals 13 residues. V lost 1 base, J lost 10 bases, and 10 bases lay in between. CDR3 protein: CATSRAAGEELFF. CDR3 in DNA: TGTGCCACCAGCAGAGCTGCGGGCGAGGAGCTGTTTTTT.

This clone was detected once. J is TRBJ1-2 and V is TRBV10-3; D might be TRBD1 (6 bases). The CDR3 has 14 residues. Germline lookup yields CDR1 ENHRY and CDR2 SYGVKD. V lost 6 bases and J lost 3, with 14 bases in between. The CDR3 region is CAIRKTGLDYGYTF. CDR3 coding DNA: TGTGCCATCAGGAAAACAGGGCTCGACTATGGCTACACCTTC.

The chain carries TRBV9 and TRBJ2-1, with 9 bases lining up with TRBD2. The germline V gene has CDR1 SGDLS and CDR2 YYNGEE. The CDR3 is 15 residues long. The trim removed 3 bases at V and 2 bases at J, leaving 3 bases unmatched. The DNA for the CDR3 is TGTGCCAGCAGCGAGACTAGCGGAGCCTACAATGAGCAGTTCTTC. Protein sequence: CASSETSGAYNEQFF.

V usage is TRBV7-6 and J usage is TRBJ2-5; 11 nucleotides match TRBD2. CDR1 and CDR2 from the germline V gene are SGHVS and FNYEAQ. V lost 1 base to trimming and J lost 2 bases; unmatched junction nucleotides: 15. The length of the CDR3 is 20 residues. The CDR3 loop is CASSLEFPSGGLSAQETQYF. The CDR3, as DNA: TGTGCCAGCAGCTTAGAGTTTCCTAGCGGGGGGCTATCAGCTCAAGAGACCCAGTACTTC.

This chain joins TRBV7-9 and TRBJ1-1; D unclear. Germline V lookup: CDR1 SEHNR, CDR2 FQNEAQ (reference sequence). The CDR3 covers 13 residues. The V and J ends lost 4 bases and 1 base respectively, with 7 bases between them. CDR3 bases: TGTGCCAGCAGCTACCTCGGGAACACTGAAGCTTTCTTT. It yields the protein CASSYLGNTEAFF.

The V call is TRBV28, the J call TRBJ1-6; 7 positions match TRBD1. This CDR3 spans 16 amino acids. Trimming cost V 3 bases and J 7 bases; bases outside gene matches: 9. CDR1 and CDR2 from the germline V gene are MDHEN and SYDVKM. The CDR3 region has the DNA TGTGCCAGCAGTTTTCCGAGGGGGCTGAGGAATTCACCCCTCCACTTT. Its translation is CASSFPRGLRNSPLHF.

CDR3 sequence reads: CASSGQGQGRSYNSPLHF. Written as DNA, the CDR3 is TGTGCCAGCAGCGGCCAGGGACAGGGGCGCTCCTATAATTCACCCCTCCACTTT. The chain has TRBV9 and TRBJ1-6, with TRBD1 matching over 10 bases. V lost 3 bases and J lost 0; bases outside the gene matches: 6. The CDR3 is 18 amino acids. Germline-derived CDR1 and CDR2 are SGDLS and YYNGEE.

The chain joins TRBV7-9 to TRBJ1-1; D is ambiguous. Germline lookup yields CDR1 SEHNR and CDR2 FQNEAQ (reference sequence). Trimming removed 4 bases at V and 6 bases at J, with 15 bases between. This CDR3 has 14 amino acids. The DNA of the CDR3 is TGTGCCAGCAGCTCTTGGACTCGTAGGGCTGAAGCTTTCTTT. Translation: CASSSWTRRAEAFF.

The V gene is TRBV5-1, the J gene TRBJ1-2, with D possibly being TRBD1 (6 bases). This CDR3 is built from 14 residues. The V and J ends lost 2 bases and 6 bases respectively, with 14 bases between them. Germline V CDR1 and CDR2: SGHRS, YFSETQ. CDR3 amino acids: CASSFTPGAHGYTF. The CDR3 DNA reads TGCGCCAGCAGCTTTACGCCGGGGGCTCATGGCTACACCTTC.

V and J are TRBV18 and TRBJ2-7; D may be TRBD1 or TRBD2 (6 bases each). Trimming removed 0 bases from V and 3 bases from J, with 18 bases in between. Germline V CDR1 and CDR2: KGHSH, LQKENI. CDR3 size: 17 residues. For the CDR3, the DNA is TGTGCCAGCTCACCACCGGGCGGGGTGACAGGATACTACGAGCAGTACTTC. Translated: CASSPPGGVTGYYEQYF.

The J gene is TRBJ2-5, the V gene TRBV28, with a weak D call TRBD1 (5 bases). The CDR3 has 14 amino acids. Germline CDR1 and CDR2: MDHEN and SYDVKM. Trimming left V 4 bases short and J 4 bases short, with 13 bases between. DNA of the CDR3: TGTGCCAGCAGTTCGGGTAGGGGTGGAGAGACCCAGTACTTC. Translated: CASSSGRGGETQYF.

The chain has TRBV2 and TRBJ1-5, with 8 bases fitting TRBD1. The CDR3 spans 15 residues. V lost 7 bases, J lost 10 bases, and 15 bases stayed unmatched. CDR1 and CDR2 from the germline V gene are SNHLY and FYNNEI. CDR3 sequence: CASTPGQALSFPQHF. CDR3 in DNA: TGTGCCAGCACTCCGGGACAGGCTTTATCATTCCCCCAGCATTTT.

This clone was counted a few times. V is TRBV27 and J is TRBJ1-5; D is unclear. Looked up from germline, CDR1 is MNHEY and CDR2 is SMNVEV (reference sequence). The CDR3 totals 16 residues. Trimming cost V 7 bases and J 0 bases, with 16 bases left between them. The CDR3 loop reads CASTKPTDYSNQPQHF. In nucleotides, the CDR3 is TGTGCCAGCACCAAACCAACGGATTATAGCAATCAGCCCCAGCATTTT.

V is TRBV25-1 and J is TRBJ1-2; no reliable D call. The V gene lost 3 bases and the J gene lost 2 bases, with 10 bases spanning the gap. The CDR3 sequence is 14 residues long. The V gene's germline CDR1 is MGHDK and CDR2 SYGVNS. In DNA, the CDR3 is TGTGCCAGCAGTGAGAACAACAGAAACTATGGCTACACCTTC. This sequence encodes CASSENNRNYGYTF.

The rearrangement uses TRBV7-2 and TRBJ2-3; 10 positions agree with TRBD2. The CDR3 runs 12 residues. Germline CDR1 reads SGHTA; CDR2 reads FQGNSA. Losses at the gene ends were 5 bases for V and 13 bases for J; bases not matched to a gene: 6. CDR3 loop: CASSPLAGGEYF. Written as DNA, the CDR3 is TGTGCCAGCAGCCCCTTAGCGGGGGGCGAGTATTTT.

The genes are TRBV5-1 and TRBJ2-7; D is unresolved. Germline V CDR1 and CDR2: SGHRS, YFSETQ. V dropped 0 bases and J dropped 4 bases, with 11 bases sitting between them. CDR3 length equals 14 residues. The CDR3 reads CASSLAPRSYEQYF. CDR3 sequence (DNA): TGCGCCAGCAGCTTGGCGCCCAGATCGTACGAGCAGTACTTC. The whole variable domain, filled in from reference TRBV5-1 and TRBJ2-7, reads KAGVTQTPRYLIKTRGQQVTLSCSPISGHRSVSWYQQTPGQGLQFLFEYFSETQRNKGNFPGRFSGRQFSNSRSEMNVSTLELGDSALYLCASSLAPRSYEQYFGPGTRLTVT.

The chain has TRBV28 and TRBJ2-7; 8 nucleotides agree with TRBD1. The germline gives CDR1 MDHEN, CDR2 SYDVKM. Trimming cost V 7 bases and J 4 bases; bases outside gene matches: 9. CDR3 length: 14 residues. The CDR3 is CASTLTGDTYEQYF. The CDR3 nucleotides are TGTGCCAGCACCCTGACAGGGGATACTTACGAGCAGTACTTC.

V gene TRBV21-1 combines with J gene TRBJ2-7; TRBD2, as called in the table, went unchecked against the DNA. TRBV21-1 is a known pseudogene. This CDR3 is built from 15 residues. As DNA, the CDR3 is TGTGCCAGCAGCAAAGGGCGGAAGAGCTCCTACGAGCAGTACTTC. Protein sequence: CASSKGRKSSYEQYF.

The chain employs TRBV5-8 and TRBJ2-7, with TRBD2 identical over 8 bases. Germline CDR1 SGHTS, CDR2 YDEGEE. The junction had 9 bases not matched to a gene; V was cut back by 1 base and J by 12 bases. The CDR3 is 13 residues long. The CDR3 is CASSLTRGGSLYF. CDR3 nucleotides: TGTGCCAGCAGCTTGACCCGGGGGGGTTCTCTGTACTTC.

The V call is TRBV4-3, the J call TRBJ2-5, with a weak D call TRBD2 (5 bases). CDR3 length: 17 amino acids. V shed 2 bases and J shed 5 bases, with 21 bases lying between them. Germline lookup yields CDR1 LGHNA and CDR2 YSLEER. CDR3 region: CASSQKVWLAQMETQYF. The CDR3 nucleotides are TGCGCCAGCAGCCAAAAGGTCTGGCTAGCCCAGATGGAGACCCAGTACTTC.

The V gene is TRBV7-3, the J gene TRBJ2-5; maybe TRBD1 (6 bases). The germline CDR1 and CDR2 sequences are SGHTA and FQGTGA. V shed 5 bases and J shed 0 bases, with 13 bases lying between them. The CDR3 length is 15 residues. The CDR3 DNA sequence: TGTGCCAGCAGCCCCACAGGGTCGTACCAAGAGACCCAGTACTTC. Protein product: CASSPTGSYQETQYF.

The V and J genes are TRBV10-1 and TRBJ1-6, with TRBD1 matching over 10 bases. The V gene's germline CDR1 is WNHNN and CDR2 SYGVQD (reference sequence). This CDR3 comprises 17 residues. V was clipped by 2 bases and J by 7 bases; unmatched bases: 8. DNA of the CDR3: TGCGCCAGCAGTGAGGAGGGACAGGGGAGCTGGAATTCACCCCTCCACTTT. Translated, it gives CASSEEGQGSWNSPLHF.

V is TRBV6-7 and J is TRBJ2-3; a possible D gene is TRBD2 (6 bases). TRBV6-7 falls under the ORF class, with uncertain function. The V and J ends lost 2 bases and 3 bases respectively, with 18 bases between them. There are 17 residues in the CDR3. CDR3 in DNA: TGTGCCAGCAGTTACAGTCCTCGAGGGAGGTTAACAGATACGCAGTATTTT. Translation: CASSYSPRGRLTDTQYF.

CDR3 nucleotides: TGTGCCAGCAGCTCGGAAGGACAGATTTACAATGAGCAGTTCTTC. Amino acid sequence: CASSSEGQIYNEQFF. The J gene is TRBJ2-1, the V gene TRBV5-8, with D possibly being TRBD1 (6 bases). Germline CDR1 is SGHTS and CDR2 is YDEGEE. This CDR3 is 15 amino acids long. V gave up 3 bases and J gave up 4 bases, with 14 bases separating them.

The rearrangement joins TRBV4-3 to TRBJ2-1; 9 bases fit TRBD1. J was trimmed by 7 bases and V by 1 base; bases with no gene match: 2. This CDR3 has 14 residues. Looked up from germline, CDR1 is LGHNA and CDR2 is YSLEER. The DNA of the CDR3 is TGCGCCAGCAGCCAAGCCGGGACAGGGAATGAGCAGTTCTTC. Translation gives CASSQAGTGNEQFF.

V is TRBV15 and J is TRBJ2-7, with a tentative D call TRBD1 (6 bases). CDR3 size: 15 residues. Germline CDR1 is LNHNV and CDR2 is YYDKDF (reference sequence). V was cut by 2 bases and J by 2 bases, with 13 bases left in between. CDR3 coding DNA: TGTGCCACCAGCAGACCGGCTGGGGGCACCTACGAGCAGTACTTC. As protein: CATSRPAGGTYEQYF. The full variable domain, its missing parts supplied by reference TRBV15 and TRBJ2-7, is DAMVIQNPRYQVTQFGKPVTLSCSQTLNHNVMYWYQQKSSQAPKLLFHYYDKDFNNEADTPDNFQSRRPNTSFCFLDIRSPGLGDTAMYLCATSRPAGGTYEQYFGPGTRLTVT.

The chain joins TRBV7-2 to TRBJ2-5; D gene unclear. This CDR3 comprises 15 residues. Trimming removed 0 bases at V and 1 base at J, with 9 bases between. The germline V gene has CDR1 SGHTA and CDR2 FQGNSA. In DNA, the CDR3 is TGTGCCAGCAGCTTAGCGCGGACGGTCCAAGAGACCCAGTACTTC. It specifies CASSLARTVQETQYF.